The T cell receptor (beta chain) under discussion was sequenced for a study of low-dose radiotherapy and immunotherapy resistance in tumors (dated by TCRdb to about 2022). At the level of the whole study: Cohort 1 received 0.5 Gy per fraction every 2 weeks, with a prescribed total PTV dose of 6.5 Gy. In Cohort 2, 1 Gy per fraction was delivered every two weeks, for a total of 13 Gy over 26 weeks. Patients were given nivolumab as a 240 mg flat dose every two weeks and ipilimumab at 1 mg/kg every six weeks, with both drugs delivered intravenously. Cyclophosphamide 200 mg/m2 was administered intravenously every two weeks, one day before each radiation and immunotherapy administration. Patients took aspirin 300 mg orally once daily for four cycles, starting on cycle 1 day 1. The trial did not randomize participants into treatment groups. Eight patients were included in the translational analysis, namely three from the first dose cohort plus the first five from the second dose cohort.

TCRdb shows the sequencer as Illumina HiSeq 2500. Superscript III and a set of TRAV- and TRBV-specific primers were used to synthesize first-strand cDNA, so that both TCRalpha and TCRbeta chains were covered. A roughly 19-cycle PCR with Phusion amplified the TCRs, pairing a constant-region primer with the adapter that was attached to the V primers. The MessageAmp II aRNA Amplification Kit was used to amplify the isolated mRNA, with in vitro transcription run for 16 hours at 37 degrees C. The Dynabeads mRNA DIRECT Purification Kit was used to isolate the mRNA for TCR sequencing. A second 25-cycle Phusion PCR added indexed Illumina adapters, and products were purified with AMPure XP beads. The published analysis was carried out like this. Custom Perl scripts were used to pool TCR sequences that encoded the same protein, to remove out-of-frame sequences, and to calculate the abundance of each clonotype. Any TCR sequence supported by only a single read was excluded from analysis. The metrics used to describe the repertoires included Shannon entropy, Gini index, clonality, richness, and the frequency of TCRs shared between repertoires. TCRdb trimmed the raw reads at Q25, called clones with MiXCR and kept productive beta chains. Here each entry gathers all rows of one CDR3 protein and keeps the most common genes and DNA. TCRdb, rather than the study authors, made the V and J calls. For this sample there are some 100,000 distinct CDR3 sequences; around 20% appear just once. Together, the top ten hold approximately 4% of the sample.

The time point label here, explained by the study, means: after trial treatment. The treatment or condition label here, explained by the study, means: LDRT plus nivolumab, ipilimumab, low-dose cyclophosphamide and aspirin (RACIN trial). Donors were enrolled in RACIN, a single-arm phase I dose-escalation trial in which nivolumab, ipilimumab, aspirin, low-dose cyclophosphamide and low-dose radiotherapy were combined. Eligible patients had advanced, TIL-negative solid tumors. CDR1 and CDR2, looked up from the germline V gene, are SNHLY and FYNNEI. From the cysteine through the phenylalanine, the CDR3 covers 14 amino acids. The CDR3 DNA has 42 bases and is translated from base 1. V is reduced by 4 bases and J by 4 bases, leaving a spacing of 13 bases between them. This clonotype has just a few counts. This receptor's antigen is unknown. No much larger clonotype is one base removed from it; base qualities were not supplied.

The sample in question was PBMCs, obtained after low-dose radiotherapy plus immunotherapy. This sequence uses TRBV2 and TRBJ1-2; a tentative D match to TRBD1 spans 6 bases. The receptor's source is a male donor with prostate cancer. The CDR3 amino acid sequence is: CASSADSRSYGYTF. The DNA sequence is as follows: TGTGCCAGCAGTGCGGACAGCCGCTCCTATGGCTACACCTTC.